A single sample gave rise to the 17 T cell receptor beta chains below, sequenced in a study of CD8 T cells in ankylosing spondylitis. Their cognate antigens are unknown. Using its own MiXCR run on the 5' RACE reads, TCRdb lists one record per CDR3 protein. Here the sample spans hundreds of thousands of distinct CDR3 sequences, roughly 12% being singletons. Study-wide points: Blood from ankylosing spondylitis patients appeared to carry a characteristic roughly eight-variant TCR beta motif.

Material for sequencing was blood, either unsorted or a sorted T cell fraction (not recorded which). These receptors were obtained from a male donor with ankylosing spondylitis.

This clonotype appeared a few times. The rearrangement uses TRBV27 and TRBJ1-2; TRBD1 matches at 12 bases. The CDR3 runs 15 residues. The trim removed 9 bases at V and 3 bases at J, leaving 8 bases unmatched. The germline CDR1 and CDR2 sequences are MNHEY and SMNVEV (reference sequence). The CDR3 spells CASRDRGRLDYGYTF. The CDR3 DNA sequence: TGTGCCAGTCGGGACAGGGGGCGCTTGGACTATGGCTACACCTTC.

CDR3 residues: CASSLLAGQGAGEQYF. The DNA of the CDR3 is TGTGCCAGCAGCTTATTGGCTGGACAGGGGGCAGGAGAGCAGTACTTC. The chain joins TRBV7-6 to TRBJ2-7; 11 nucleotides match TRBD1. CDR3 size: 16 residues. With V trimmed by 2 bases and J by 7 bases, 10 bases remained unmatched. Germline CDR1 SGHVS, CDR2 FNYEAQ.

The genes are TRBV9 and TRBJ2-5; D remains unclear. V lost 1 base to trimming and J lost 2 bases, with 9 bases between them. The CDR3 has 14 amino acids. Looked up from germline, CDR1 is SGDLS and CDR2 is YYNGEE. The CDR3 protein is CASSVRSSQETQYF. The CDR3 bases are TGTGCCAGCAGCGTACGGAGCTCTCAAGAGACCCAGTACTTC. Looking up the rest from reference TRBV9 and TRBJ2-5 gives the full variable domain: DSGVTQTPKHLITATGQRVTLRCSPRSGDLSVYWYQQSLDQGLQFLIQYYNGEERAKGNILERFSAQQFPDLHSELNLSSLELGDSALYFCASSVRSSQETQYFGPGTRLLVL.

The rearrangement uses TRBV6-5 and TRBJ2-7; 12 bases match TRBD2. The CDR3 consists of 16 residues. V shed 2 bases and J 3 bases; nucleotides not matched to a gene: 5. Germline V lookup: CDR1 MNHEY, CDR2 SVGAGI. DNA of the CDR3: TGTGCCAGCAGTTACGCGGGACTAGCGGGTGGCTACGAGCAGTACTTC. Translation: CASSYAGLAGGYEQYF.

In its sample, this clonotype was seen a few times. V is TRBV5-1 and J is TRBJ2-3, with D perhaps matching TRBD1 (5 bases). Between the trimmed V and J ends, which lost 4 bases and 14 bases, there was a span of 20 bases. The CDR3 sequence is 13 residues long. The germline V gene encodes CDR1 SGHRS and CDR2 YFSETQ. CDR3 bases: TGCGCCAGCAGCCTCGGCCAGGGTTTTCATCGGTATTTT. Amino acids: CASSLGQGFHRYF.

This clonotype was seen a few times. The chain links TRBV6-1 to TRBJ1-5; 7 bases map to TRBD1. After removal of 6 bases from V and 7 bases from J, the junction contained 6 bases not matched to a gene. Germline V CDR1 and CDR2: MNHNS, SASEGT. The CDR3 totals 13 residues. The CDR3 DNA sequence: TGTGCCAGCAGCGGACAGGCGTTACAGCCCCAGCATTTT. Translating it yields CASSGQALQPQHF.

This clonotype was detected many times. The J gene is TRBJ1-1, the V gene TRBV7-2, with D maybe TRBD1 (5 bases). This CDR3 region has 13 residues. Trimming took 5 bases from V and 7 from J, leaving 14 bases between them. Germline loops: CDR1 SGHTA, CDR2 FQGNSA. CDR3: CASSLGTFGEAFF. As DNA, the CDR3 is TGTGCCAGCAGCCTAGGGACTTTTGGTGAAGCTTTCTTT.

This clonotype was seen at least ten times. This sequence joins TRBV29-1 and TRBJ2-3; D unclear. V lost 2 bases to trimming and J lost 3 bases, with 9 bases between them. This CDR3 region has 13 residues. Per the germline V gene, CDR1 is SQVTM and CDR2 is ANQGSEA. CDR3 residues: CSVELGWTDTQYF. CDR3 in DNA: TGCAGCGTTGAACTGGGGTGGACAGATACGCAGTATTTT.

This clonotype has a count of ten or more. The chain couples TRBV7-2 to TRBJ2-3; 8 bases are a match to TRBD2. This CDR3 is 15 amino acids long. With 4 bases clipped from V and 4 bases from J, the junction kept 7 bases outside the gene matches. Germline loops: CDR1 SGHTA, CDR2 FQGNSA. CDR3 amino acids: CASSSHPGGPDTQYF. In nucleotides, the CDR3 is TGTGCCAGCAGCTCCCACCCGGGAGGGCCAGATACGCAGTATTTT. Supplemented by reference TRBV7-2 and TRBJ2-3, the full variable domain reads GAGVSQSPSNKVTEKGKDVELRCDPISGHTALYWYRQSLGQGLEFLIYFQGNSAPDKSGLPSDRFSAERTGGSVSTLTIQRTQQEDSAVYLCASSSHPGGPDTQYFGPGTRLTVL.

As DNA, the CDR3 is TGTGCCAGCAGCGTAGGTGCCAGGGACCGAGAGACCCAGTACTTC. This translates into CASSVGARDRETQYF. The chain uses TRBV9 and TRBJ2-5; D may match TRBD1 or TRBD2 (5 bases each). Germline lookup yields CDR1 SGDLS and CDR2 YYNGEE. The CDR3 contains 15 residues. Trimming removed 0 bases from V and 4 bases from J, with 13 bases in between.

This clonotype turned up a few times. The chain uses TRBV7-2 and TRBJ1-3; perhaps TRBD1 as D (5 bases). Germline lookup yields CDR1 SGHTA and CDR2 FQGNSA. V was clipped by 7 bases and J by 4 bases, with 14 bases between them. The CDR3 is made up of 14 amino acids. CDR3 DNA: TGTGCCAGCATGATCGGGGGGACGGGAAACACCATATATTTT. It codes for CASMIGGTGNTIYF.

The rearrangement links TRBV15 to TRBJ1-1; 9 bases map to TRBD1. CDR1 is LNHNV, CDR2 YYDKDF, per germline (reference sequence). CDR3 length: 14 residues. V shed 6 bases, J shed 3 bases, and the junction held 5 bases outside the gene matches. CDR3 in DNA: TGTGCCACCAGGGGGACAGGGCGGTACACTGAAGCTTTCTTT. Amino acid sequence: CATRGTGRYTEAFF.

This clonotype was detected a few times. The chain combines TRBV6-1 with TRBJ2-7, with TRBD2 as a possible D gene (7 bases). Per the germline V gene, CDR1 is MNHNS and CDR2 is SASEGT. The CDR3 covers 15 residues. Trimming cost V 7 bases and J 4 bases, with 20 bases left between them. The CDR3 nucleotides are TGTGCCAGCATCTCCGAGGGGGGGGATAGTTACGAGCAGTACTTC. Translated, it gives CASISEGGDSYEQYF.

The chain is built from TRBV6-1 and TRBJ1-4, with D unclear. This CDR3 has 16 residues. Germline-derived CDR1 and CDR2 are MNHNS and SASEGT. Between the trimmed V and J ends, which lost 7 bases and 0 bases, there was a span of 15 bases. For the CDR3, the DNA is TGTGCCAGCATCCTCCTCCCGGGGTCAACTAATGAAAAACTGTTTTTT. This translates into CASILLPGSTNEKLFF.

This clonotype was counted ten times or more. This chain connects TRBV12-3 or TRBV12-4 to TRBJ2-1; D possibly corresponds to TRBD2 (6 bases). Trimming shortened V by 5 bases and J by 4 bases, and 9 bases separated the two germline ends. This CDR3 is built from 13 residues. The CDR3 protein is CASSGGVYNEQFF. For the CDR3, the DNA is TGTGCCAGCAGTGGCGGGGTGTACAATGAGCAGTTCTTC.

This clonotype was seen only once. The chain is built from TRBV27 and TRBJ2-1; TRBD2 matches at 12 bases. The CDR3 is 18 amino acids. In germline, CDR1 is MNHEY, CDR2 SMNVEV (reference sequence). Germline trimming cut 5 bases from V and 0 bases from J; bases unmatched to any gene: 8. The CDR3 coding sequence is TGTGCCAGCAGTCCCCACTCGACTAGCGGGAGCTCCTACAATGAGCAGTTCTTC. Translating gives CASSPHSTSGSSYNEQFF.

This clonotype was seen a few times. This sequence joins TRBV7-2 and TRBJ1-2, with TRBD1 matching 7 bases. CDR1 is SGHTA, CDR2 FQGNSA, per germline. This CDR3 region has 15 residues. V shed 3 bases and J 5 bases; nucleotides not matched to a gene: 9. Written as DNA, the CDR3 is TGTGCCAGCAGCTTCCTCGACAGGGAAGGTTATGGCTACACCTTC. This encodes CASSFLDREGYGYTF.